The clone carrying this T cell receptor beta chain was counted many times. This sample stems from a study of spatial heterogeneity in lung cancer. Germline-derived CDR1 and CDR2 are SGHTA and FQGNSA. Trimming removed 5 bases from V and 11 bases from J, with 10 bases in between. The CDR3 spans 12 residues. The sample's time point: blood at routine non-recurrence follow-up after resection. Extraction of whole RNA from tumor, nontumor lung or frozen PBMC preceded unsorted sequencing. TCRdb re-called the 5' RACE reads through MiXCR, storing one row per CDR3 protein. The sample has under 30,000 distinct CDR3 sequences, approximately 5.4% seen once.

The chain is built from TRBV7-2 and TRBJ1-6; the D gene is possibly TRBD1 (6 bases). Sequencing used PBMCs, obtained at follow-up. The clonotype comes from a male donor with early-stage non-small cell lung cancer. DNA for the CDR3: TGTGCCAGCAGCGTAACAGGGACACCCCTCCACTTT. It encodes CASSVTGTPLHF.